This paragraph reports one T cell receptor beta chain. The data were obtained in a study of blood T cell repertoires in COVID-19. Turning to the study itself: The United States, Italy and Spain were the sources of the acute and convalescent COVID-19 samples. Sources were T cells, B-cell-depleted T cells, or PBMCs; the material itself was cDNA or gDNA.

Per the germline V gene, CDR1 is SGHAT and CDR2 is FQNNGV. V was cut by 1 base and J by 4 bases, with 9 bases left in between. This CDR3 region has 14 residues. Original methodology: Reference gene primers were amplified, and this amplification served to estimate nucleated cell counts. Clones were read by immunoSEQ multiplex PCR, and TCRdb kept only the in-frame ones, dropping some. Clone size and the V and J calls come from that table; the DNA yielded D and trimming. The table includes 210,000 or so clones, 84% detected once. The V call is TRBV11-2, the J call TRBJ2-3; D is ambiguous. The material sequenced was peripheral blood. This receptor was obtained from a human donor in a cohort sampled during active COVID-19. CDR3 sequence: CASSLGQSADTQYF. CDR3 sequence (DNA): TGTGCCAGCAGCTTAGGGCAGTCCGCAGATACGCAGTATTTT. The whole variable domain, remainder taken from reference TRBV11-2 and TRBJ2-3, is EAGVAQSPRYKIIEKRQSVAFWCNPISGHATLYWYQQILGQGPKLLIQFQNNGVVDDSQLPKDRFSAERLKGVDSTLKIQPAKLEDSAVYLCASSLGQSADTQYFGPGTRLTVL.